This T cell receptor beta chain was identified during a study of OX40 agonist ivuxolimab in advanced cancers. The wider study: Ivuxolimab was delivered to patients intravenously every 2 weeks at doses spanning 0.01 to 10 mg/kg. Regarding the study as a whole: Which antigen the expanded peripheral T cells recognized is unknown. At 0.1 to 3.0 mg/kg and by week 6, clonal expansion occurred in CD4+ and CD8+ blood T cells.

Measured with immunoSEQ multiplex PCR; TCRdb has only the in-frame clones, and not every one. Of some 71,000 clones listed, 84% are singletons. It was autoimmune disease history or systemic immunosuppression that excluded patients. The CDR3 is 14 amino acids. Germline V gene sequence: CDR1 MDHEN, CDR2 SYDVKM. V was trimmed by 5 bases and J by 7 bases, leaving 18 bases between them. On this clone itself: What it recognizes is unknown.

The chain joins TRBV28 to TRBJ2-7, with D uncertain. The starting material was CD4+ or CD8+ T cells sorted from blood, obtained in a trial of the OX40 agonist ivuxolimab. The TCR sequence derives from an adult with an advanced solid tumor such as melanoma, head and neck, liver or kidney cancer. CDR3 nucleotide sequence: TGTGCCAGCAGTCCCCATAGGCAGGCTCGAGAGCAGTACTTC. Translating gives CASSPHRQAREQYF. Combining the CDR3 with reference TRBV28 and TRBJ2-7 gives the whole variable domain DVKVTQSSRYLVKRTGEKVFLECVQDMDHENMFWYRQDPGLGLRLIYFSYDVKMKEKGDIPEGYSVSREKKERFSLILESASTNQTSMYLCASSPHRQAREQYFGPGTRLTVT.